Each of the 21 T cell receptor beta chains below was sequenced from the same sample in a study of cytomegalovirus exposure and HLA in healthy donors. It was with 60 Vbeta and 13 Jbeta primers that the PCR ran. The repertoire was sequenced with immunoSEQ multiplex PCR; TCRdb's copy has only in-frame clones and lacks some. The data contain approximately 120,000 clones, 76% of them singletons. The specimen was PBMCs. The source of these receptors is a woman aged 45-65 years in good health and CMV-seropositive.

This clone has only a few counts. J is TRBJ1-2 and V is TRBV6-1; D is perhaps TRBD1 (5 bases). Germline V gene data show CDR1 as MNHNS and CDR2 as SASEGT. Trimming left V 6 bases short and J 3 bases short, with 17 bases between. This CDR3 spans 15 amino acids. CDR3 sequence (DNA): TGTGCCAGCAGAACGGGACTCCTTAGGGACTATGGCTACACCTTC. Translated, it gives CASRTGLLRDYGYTF.

V gene TRBV2 combines with J gene TRBJ1-5, with 8 bases lining up with TRBD1. Germline CDR1 reads SNHLY; CDR2 reads FYNNEI. J gave up 3 bases and V 7 bases, and 8 bases lay outside the gene matches. This CDR3 has 15 amino acids. CDR3 bases: TGTGCCAGCACCTACGACAGGGGCAACAATCAGCCCCAGCATTTT. It encodes CASTYDRGNNQPQHF.

V usage is TRBV5-1 and J usage is TRBJ1-6; 10 nucleotides line up with TRBD1. V shed 0 bases, J shed 12 bases, and the junction held 6 bases outside the gene matches. The length of the CDR3 is 15 residues. Germline V gene data show CDR1 as SGHRS and CDR2 as YFSETQ. CDR3 in amino acids: CASSLDWDRGGPLHF. CDR3 bases: TGCGCCAGCAGCTTGGATTGGGACAGGGGAGGACCCCTCCACTTT.

The chain recombines TRBV18 with TRBJ2-5; 7 nucleotides match TRBD2. The V and J ends lost 2 bases and 3 bases, in that order; junction bases with no gene match: 0. CDR3 length: 13 residues. Germline CDR1 is KGHSH and CDR2 is LQKENI. CDR3 nucleotide sequence: TGTGCCAGCTCACCAGGGGGGGAAGAGACCCAGTACTTC. As protein: CASSPGGEETQYF.

The V call is TRBV4-1, the J call TRBJ1-5; tentative D call: TRBD1 (6 bases). Looked up from germline, CDR1 is MGHRA and CDR2 is YSYEKL. The V end lost 2 bases, the J end lost 1 base, and 9 bases lay between the germline ends. CDR3 length: 15 amino acids. Here the CDR3 reads CASSQTGLSNQPQHF. The CDR3 DNA reads as TGCGCCAGCAGCCAAACAGGGTTAAGCAATCAGCCCCAGCATTTT.

Turning to this clone: The junction shows a germline mismatch at one end, possibly a read error. The chain's CDR3 is CASSGRRENSQYF. The CDR3 DNA is TGTGCCAGCAGCGGGAGGCGGGAAAACAGTCAGTACTTC. The J gene is TRBJ2-4, the V gene TRBV6-1, with 7 bases matching TRBD2. The V gene's germline CDR1 is MNHNS and CDR2 SASEGT. CDR3 length equals 13 residues.

This clone was observed a handful of times. This chain connects TRBV5-4 to TRBJ2-1, with D perhaps matching TRBD2 (5 bases). Germline CDR1 and CDR2: SGHNT and YYREEE (reference sequence). The CDR3 has 14 residues. Deletions cut 4 bases from V and 6 bases from J, with 14 bases between. In nucleotides, the CDR3 is TGTGCCAGCAGCGCGGACCTTCGGGGCAATGAGCAGTTCTTC. It translates to CASSADLRGNEQFF.

The chain recombines TRBV6-5 with TRBJ2-7; TRBD2 might be the D (6 bases). The germline gives CDR1 MNHEY, CDR2 SVGAGI. This CDR3 has 14 amino acids. Trimming removed 6 bases at V and 2 bases at J, with 14 bases between. CDR3 nucleotides: TGTGCCAGCAGCCGTAGCGGAGGAGCCTACGAGCAGTACTTC. This encodes CASSRSGGAYEQYF.

This clone occurred a few times. The chain combines TRBV15 with TRBJ2-2, with a possible D match to TRBD2 (6 bases). V was clipped by 1 base and J by 6 bases, with 9 bases between them. The CDR3 is 14 amino acids. The V gene's germline CDR1 is LNHNV and CDR2 YYDKDF (reference sequence). CDR3 nucleotide sequence: TGTGCCACCAGCAGAGGGAGGGACTCCGGGGAGCTGTTTTTT. It is translated as CATSRGRDSGELFF.

This clone came up a few times. One end of the junction fails to match germline, which may point to a read error. The rearrangement joins TRBV6-1 to TRBJ2-4; 7 nucleotides line up with TRBD1. The CDR3 has 14 amino acids. Germline CDR1 and CDR2: MNHNS and SASEGT. In nucleotides, the CDR3 is TGTGCCAGCGGCAGACAGGGAGCAGGGAACAGTCAGTACTTC. Translation gives CASGRQGAGNSQYF.

This clone was counted only a few times. The chain couples TRBV11-3 to TRBJ2-1, with 10 bases identical to TRBD2. Germline CDR1 SGHNT, CDR2 YENEEA. Losses at the gene ends were 3 bases for V and 8 bases for J; bases not matched to a gene: 7. The CDR3 loop spans 15 amino acids. CDR3 nucleotides: TGTGCCAGCAGCTTCGGGTTAGCGGGGGGCCATGAGCAGTTCTTC. Its translation is CASSFGLAGGHEQFF.

This clone was seen more than once but under ten times. V is TRBV15 and J is TRBJ2-7; no definite D call. The CDR3 is 14 residues long. The germline V and J ends were trimmed by 0 bases and 2 bases, with 8 bases remaining between them. CDR1 is LNHNV, CDR2 YYDKDF, per germline (reference sequence). This CDR3 is CATSRDRQAYEQYF. CDR3 coding DNA: TGTGCCACCAGCAGAGACAGACAAGCCTACGAGCAGTACTTC.

The chain couples TRBV5-4 to TRBJ2-4; 7 bases are a match to TRBD1. In germline, CDR1 is SGHNT, CDR2 YYREEE (reference sequence). This CDR3 is built from 15 residues. V shed 4 bases and J 1 base; nucleotides not matched to a gene: 5. In nucleotides, the CDR3 is TGTGCCAGCAGCATAACAGGGGTCGCCAAAAACATTCAGTACTTC. This codes for CASSITGVAKNIQYF.

This clone was seen once. The V gene is TRBV5-5, the J gene TRBJ2-5; TRBD1 might be the D (5 bases). Trimming shortened V by 3 bases and J by 5 bases, and 11 bases separated the two germline ends. CDR3 length equals 13 residues. CDR1 is SGHKS, CDR2 YYEKEE, per germline (reference sequence). In nucleotides, the CDR3 is TGTGCCAGCAGCTATAGGGGCCCGGAGACCCAGTACTTC. This gives the protein CASSYRGPETQYF.

This chain's CDR3 is CASSLDPPQGAGETQYF. The CDR3, as DNA: TGTGCCAGCAGCTTAGACCCCCCCCAGGGGGCGGGAGAGACCCAGTACTTC. V and J are TRBV11-3 and TRBJ2-5, with 8 bases aligning to TRBD1. Losses at the gene ends were 0 bases for V and 4 bases for J; bases not matched to a gene: 10. The CDR3 spans 17 residues. Looked up from germline, CDR1 is SGHNT and CDR2 is YENEEA.

The chain employs TRBV7-8 and TRBJ2-7, with TRBD1 as a possible D gene (6 bases). The CDR3 is 13 residues long. The V and J ends lost 5 bases and 9 bases respectively, with 17 bases between them. CDR1 is SGHVS, CDR2 FQNEAQ, per germline. The CDR3 spells CASSVSRDIGQYF. CDR3 sequence (DNA): TGTGCCAGCAGCGTAAGCCGGGACATCGGGCAGTACTTC.

The V call is TRBV6-4, the J call TRBJ1-2; D is unclear. Trimming took 8 bases from V and 1 from J, leaving 11 bases between them. The CDR3 is made up of 13 amino acids. Germline lookup yields CDR1 MRHNA and CDR2 SNTAGT. CDR3 residues: CASPGSINYGYTF. DNA for the CDR3: TGTGCCAGCCCAGGCAGCATTAACTATGGCTACACCTTC.

This chain uses TRBV9 with TRBJ1-1, with D possibly matching TRBD1 (6 bases). CDR1 SGDLS and CDR2 YYNGEE come from the germline V gene. Trimming stripped 2 bases from V and 3 bases from J, with 14 bases between. This CDR3 is 15 amino acids long. The CDR3 nucleotides are TGTGCCAGCAGCGTTTTAGACAGGTGGGACACTGAAGCTTTCTTT. Protein sequence: CASSVLDRWDTEAFF.

J is TRBJ1-1 and V is TRBV19; the D gene is possibly TRBD1 (5 bases). The germline V gene has CDR1 LNHDA and CDR2 SQIVND (reference sequence). Trimming left V 9 bases short and J 1 base short, with 15 bases between. The CDR3 extends over 14 amino acids. DNA of the CDR3: TGTGCCAGGGAATACAGGCGGAAGAACACTGAAGCTTTCTTT. Its translation is CAREYRRKNTEAFF.

The chain has TRBV7-9 and TRBJ2-5, with TRBD2 matching 13 bases. The CDR3 covers 18 residues. V shed 2 bases and J 5 bases; nucleotides not matched to a gene: 11. Germline V gene lookup returns CDR1 SEHNR and CDR2 FQNEAQ (reference sequence). The CDR3 DNA follows: TGTGCCAGCAGCTTACGGGCACTAGCGGGAGGGCCGGGGGAGACCCAGTACTTC. Amino acid sequence: CASSLRALAGGPGETQYF.

The genes are TRBV6-4 and TRBJ1-6; D is undetermined. V dropped 9 bases and J dropped 7 bases, with 10 bases sitting between them. Per germline, CDR1 MRHNA and CDR2 SNTAGT. The CDR3 consists of 12 residues. The CDR3 bases are TGTGCCAGGTGGGAGAAAAATTCACCCCTCCACTTT. As protein: CARWEKNSPLHF.